A single sample is the source of the 19 T cell receptor beta chains below, sequenced in a study of T cells after yellow fever vaccination (dated 2019 in TCRdb). The library relied on 5' RACE. The sequencer listed for this sample is Illumina HiSeq 2500. TCRdb reran the public reads through fastp at Q25 and MiXCR, keeping productive beta chains. Entries that share a CDR3 protein sequence are merged under the most common genes and DNA. The sample table records about 360,000 distinct CDR3 sequences; roughly 6.1% of these occur just once. 15% of the sample rests with the top ten. The meaning of the sample's treatment or condition label: live attenuated yellow fever vaccine strain. The material was PBMCs, obtained 5 days after the yellow fever booster vaccination. The source is a man aged 25 to 45 who received the YFV17D yellow fever vaccine.

The rearrangement uses TRBV7-2 and TRBJ2-7; perhaps TRBD1 as D (5 bases). The length of the CDR3 is 13 residues. V was trimmed by 7 bases and J by 5 bases, leaving 15 bases between them. Germline loops: CDR1 SGHTA, CDR2 FQGNSA. CDR3 in amino acids: CASTMGQVHEQYF. The CDR3 bases are TGTGCCAGCACGATGGGGCAGGTCCACGAGCAGTACTTC. Filled out from reference TRBV7-2 and TRBJ2-7, the complete variable domain reads GAGVSQSPSNKVTEKGKDVELRCDPISGHTALYWYRQSLGQGLEFLIYFQGNSAPDKSGLPSDRFSAERTGGSVSTLTIQRTQQEDSAVYLCASTMGQVHEQYFGPGTRLTVT.

In its sample, this clonotype was seen many times. The rearrangement links TRBV21-1 to TRBJ2-4. TRBV21-1 is noted as a pseudogene. This CDR3 has 16 amino acids. CDR3 nucleotides: TGTGCCAGCAGCAAAGTTTTTCCCCAGGCCAAAAACATTCAGTACTTC. Amino acids: CASSKVFPQAKNIQYF.

The rearrangement links TRBV4-3 to TRBJ1-2; 7 bases are shared with TRBD1. The CDR3 is 14 residues long. CDR1 and CDR2 (germline): LGHNA, YSLEER. V dropped 5 bases and J dropped 8; count of bases not matched to a gene: 11. The CDR3 DNA follows: TGCGCCAGCAGCTCTCAACAGGGGCCGGGAGGCTACACCTTC. Translating gives CASSSQQGPGGYTF.

This rearrangement joins TRBV18 to TRBJ1-6, with D possibly TRBD1 on 6 matching bases. The germline CDR1 and CDR2 sequences are KGHSH and LQKENI. CDR3 length: 16 residues. V was trimmed by 3 bases and J by 7 bases, leaving 16 bases between them. Here the CDR3 DNA reads TGTGCCAGCTCACCCTCCGTGGGGGGCAGGAATTCACCCCTCCACTTT. Protein sequence: CASSPSVGGRNSPLHF.

In this sample, this clonotype turned up a few times. The V gene is TRBV4-2, the J gene TRBJ2-7; the match to TRBD2 covers 10 bases. The germline gives CDR1 LGHNA, CDR2 YNFKEQ. This CDR3 has 16 amino acids. V trimming: 1 base; J trimming: 4 bases; junction bases outside the gene matches: 7. CDR3: CASSQGSGRAGYEQYF. CDR3 in DNA: TGTGCCAGCAGCCAAGGGAGCGGGAGGGCCGGGTACGAGCAGTACTTC.

This clonotype has at least ten counts. V is TRBV10-3 and J is TRBJ2-3; 10 positions match TRBD2. Germline loops: CDR1 ENHRY, CDR2 SYGVKD. CDR3 length: 13 residues. Germline trimming cut 6 bases from V and 4 bases from J; bases unmatched to any gene: 1. CDR3 in amino acids: CAIRGTSADTQYF. Written as DNA, the CDR3 is TGTGCCATCAGGGGGACTAGCGCAGATACGCAGTATTTT.

This clonotype was observed at least ten times. The chain couples TRBV5-6 to TRBJ1-2; D is perhaps TRBD1 (5 bases). The CDR3 loop spans 12 amino acids. Trimming shortened V by 1 base and J by 9 bases, and 10 bases separated the two germline ends. CDR1 and CDR2 from the germline V gene are SGHDT and YYEEEE. DNA for the CDR3: TGTGCCAGCAGCTTGTCGCCGGGGCGCTACACCTTC. Amino acids: CASSLSPGRYTF. The entire variable domain, with the rest obtained from reference TRBV5-6 and TRBJ1-2, is as follows: DAGVTQSPTHLIKTRGQQVTLRCSPKSGHDTVSWYQQALGQGPQFIFQYYEEEERQRGNFPDRFSGHQFPNYSSELNVNALLLGDSALYLCASSLSPGRYTFGSGTRLTVV.

This clonotype was found a few times. The chain has TRBV10-3 and TRBJ1-5, with no clear D. CDR3 length equals 15 residues. Germline values: CDR1 ENHRY, CDR2 SYGVKD. Deletions cut 4 bases from V and 2 bases from J, with 12 bases between. CDR3 in amino acids: CAISVSSARNQPQHF. In nucleotides, the CDR3 is TGTGCCATCAGTGTTTCGTCGGCTCGCAATCAGCCCCAGCATTTT.

This rearrangement joins TRBV20-1 to TRBJ2-1; tentatively, D is TRBD1 or TRBD2 (5 bases each). The germline gives CDR1 DFQATT, CDR2 SNEGSKA (reference sequence). This CDR3 comprises 12 residues. Trimming removed 3 bases from V and 9 bases from J, with 12 bases in between. DNA of the CDR3: TGCAGTGCTAGGGTGGGGGTGGGTGAGCAGTTCTTC. Protein sequence: CSARVGVGEQFF.

This clonotype has only a few counts. V and J are TRBV28 and TRBJ2-5; possible D gene TRBD2, 6 bases. This CDR3 spans 14 amino acids. Deletions cut 5 bases from V and 4 bases from J, with 14 bases between. Germline CDR1 MDHEN, CDR2 SYDVKM. The chain's CDR3 is CASSPFGTGETQYF. The CDR3 DNA is TGTGCCAGCAGTCCCTTCGGGACTGGAGAGACCCAGTACTTC.

This clonotype was detected ten times or more. The rearrangement uses TRBV5-6 and TRBJ2-5; 7 bases match TRBD1. V lost 1 base and J lost 2; bases outside the gene matches: 8. CDR1 and CDR2 from the germline V gene are SGHDT and YYEEEE. The CDR3 consists of 16 residues. CDR3 residues: CASSLKSATGQETQYF. The CDR3, as DNA: TGTGCCAGCAGCTTGAAATCGGCGACAGGGCAAGAGACCCAGTACTTC.

The table lists this clonotype with many counts. The V call is TRBV4-2, the J call TRBJ2-1; 12 bases align to TRBD2. The CDR3 is 16 residues long. V dropped 5 bases and J dropped 8; count of bases not matched to a gene: 10. Germline V CDR1 and CDR2: LGHNA, YNFKEQ. The CDR3 sequence is CASSVHRTSGNYEQFF. The CDR3 region has the DNA TGTGCCAGCAGCGTTCACAGGACTAGCGGGAATTATGAGCAGTTCTTC.

The rearrangement links TRBV20-1 to TRBJ1-5; D possibly corresponds to TRBD1 (6 bases). CDR3 size: 12 residues. The germline V gene has CDR1 DFQATT and CDR2 SNEGSKA (reference sequence). Trimming cost V 3 bases and J 6 bases, with 9 bases left between them. The CDR3 DNA follows: TGCAGTGCTAGCGGGGGCACTCAGCCCCAGCATTTT. It is translated as CSASGGTQPQHF.

This clonotype was seen a few times. The rearrangement uses TRBV7-8 and TRBJ2-7; D uncertain. CDR1 and CDR2 from the germline V gene are SGHVS and FQNEAQ. V was trimmed by 3 bases and J by 3 bases, leaving 12 bases between them. This CDR3 contains 14 residues. This CDR3 is CASSFSPNYYEQYF. The DNA for the CDR3 is TGTGCCAGCAGCTTCTCCCCCAACTACTACGAGCAGTACTTC. The variable domain in full, completed from reference TRBV7-8 and TRBJ2-7, reads GAGVSQSPRYKVAKRGQDVALRCDPISGHVSLFWYQQALGQGPEFLTYFQNEAQLDKSGLPSDRFFAERPEGSVSTLKIQRTQQEDSAVYLCASSFSPNYYEQYFGPGTRLTVT.

This clonotype was counted a few times. The chain combines TRBV20-1 with TRBJ2-5; 9 nucleotides align to TRBD2. V lost 0 bases, J lost 3 bases, and 8 bases stayed unmatched. Germline V CDR1 and CDR2: DFQATT, SNEGSKA (reference sequence). CDR3 length: 16 residues. CDR3 nucleotides: TGCAGTGCTAGAGATCTAAGCGGGAGGAGGGAAGAGACCCAGTACTTC. It codes for CSARDLSGRREETQYF.

This clonotype was seen at least ten times. The CDR3 here is CSARDSRGVNEQFF. Written as DNA, the CDR3 is TGCAGTGCTAGAGATTCCCGCGGGGTTAATGAGCAGTTCTTC. The V call is TRBV20-1, the J call TRBJ2-1, with D perhaps TRBD2 (6 bases). Germline assignment: CDR1 DFQATT and CDR2 SNEGSKA (reference sequence). The CDR3 spans 14 residues. V was shortened by 0 bases and J by 7 bases, with 13 bases between the two germline ends.

The rearrangement uses TRBV20-1 and TRBJ2-7; TRBD1 might be the D (5 bases). CDR3 length: 14 amino acids. V was pared by 0 bases and J by 3 bases, with 12 bases between. Germline V lookup: CDR1 DFQATT, CDR2 SNEGSKA (reference sequence). This CDR3 reads CSARDGAALYEQYF. CDR3 sequence (DNA): TGCAGTGCTAGAGATGGGGCAGCGCTCTACGAGCAGTACTTC.

This clonotype showed up many times. The rearrangement joins TRBV5-1 to TRBJ2-3, with no clear D. The CDR3 totals 15 residues. The V end was cut by 5 bases, the J end by 1 base, with 14 bases between. Looked up from germline, CDR1 is SGHRS and CDR2 is YFSETQ. CDR3 region: CASRESVLGTDTQYF. DNA of the CDR3: TGCGCCAGCAGAGAGAGCGTGCTTGGCACAGATACGCAGTATTTT.

This clonotype was counted only a few times. V and J are TRBV15 and TRBJ2-3; D might be TRBD2 (6 bases). Deletions cut 1 base from V and 6 bases from J, with 11 bases between. Germline V CDR1 and CDR2: LNHNV, YYDKDF (reference sequence). The CDR3 is made up of 14 amino acids. Here the CDR3 reads CATSRVEGIDTQYF. The CDR3 DNA sequence: TGTGCCACCAGCAGAGTGGAGGGGATCGATACGCAGTATTTT.